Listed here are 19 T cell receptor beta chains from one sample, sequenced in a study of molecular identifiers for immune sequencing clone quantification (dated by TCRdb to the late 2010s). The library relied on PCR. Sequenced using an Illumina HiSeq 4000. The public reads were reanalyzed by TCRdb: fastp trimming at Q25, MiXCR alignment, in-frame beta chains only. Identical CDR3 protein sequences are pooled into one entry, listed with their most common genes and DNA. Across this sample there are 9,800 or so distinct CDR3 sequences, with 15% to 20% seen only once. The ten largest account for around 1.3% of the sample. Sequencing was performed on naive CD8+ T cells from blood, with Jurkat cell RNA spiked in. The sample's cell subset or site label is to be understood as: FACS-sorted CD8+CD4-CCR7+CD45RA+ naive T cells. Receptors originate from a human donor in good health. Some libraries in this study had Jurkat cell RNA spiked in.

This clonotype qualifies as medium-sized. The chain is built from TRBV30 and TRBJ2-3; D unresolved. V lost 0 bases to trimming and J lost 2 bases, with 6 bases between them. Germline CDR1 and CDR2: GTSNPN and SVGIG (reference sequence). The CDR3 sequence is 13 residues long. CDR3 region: CAWSVSNTDTQYF. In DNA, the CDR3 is TGTGCCTGGAGTGTATCCAACACAGATACGCAGTATTTT.

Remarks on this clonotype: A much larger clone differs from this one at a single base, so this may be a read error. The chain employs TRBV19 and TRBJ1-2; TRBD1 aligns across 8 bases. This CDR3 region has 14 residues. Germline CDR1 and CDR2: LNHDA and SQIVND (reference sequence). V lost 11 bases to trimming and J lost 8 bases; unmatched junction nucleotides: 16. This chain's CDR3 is CARNIGTGSIGYTF. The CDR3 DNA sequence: TGTGCCCGTAACATTGGGACAGGCAGCATAGGCTACACCTTC.

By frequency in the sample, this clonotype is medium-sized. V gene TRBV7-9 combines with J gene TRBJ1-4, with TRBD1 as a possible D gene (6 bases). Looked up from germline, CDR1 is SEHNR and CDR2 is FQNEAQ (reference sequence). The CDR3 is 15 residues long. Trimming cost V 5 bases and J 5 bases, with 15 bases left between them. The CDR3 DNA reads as TGTGCCAGCAGCCCCCGGACAGTCGAAAATGAAAAACTGTTTTTT. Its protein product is CASSPRTVENEKLFF.

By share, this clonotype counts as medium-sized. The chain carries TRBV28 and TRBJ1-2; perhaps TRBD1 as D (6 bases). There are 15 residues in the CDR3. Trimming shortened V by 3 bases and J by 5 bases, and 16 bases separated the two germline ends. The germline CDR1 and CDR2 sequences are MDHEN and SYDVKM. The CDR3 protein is CASSFGYRERYGYTF. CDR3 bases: TGTGCCAGCAGTTTTGGTTACAGGGAGAGATATGGCTACACCTTC.

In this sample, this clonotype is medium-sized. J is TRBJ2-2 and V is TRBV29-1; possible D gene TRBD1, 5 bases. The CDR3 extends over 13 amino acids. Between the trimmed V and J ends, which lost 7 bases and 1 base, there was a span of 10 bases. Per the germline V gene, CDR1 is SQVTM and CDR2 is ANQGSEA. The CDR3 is CSAPTENTGELFF. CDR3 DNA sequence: TGCAGCGCCCCGACAGAGAACACCGGGGAGCTGTTTTTT.

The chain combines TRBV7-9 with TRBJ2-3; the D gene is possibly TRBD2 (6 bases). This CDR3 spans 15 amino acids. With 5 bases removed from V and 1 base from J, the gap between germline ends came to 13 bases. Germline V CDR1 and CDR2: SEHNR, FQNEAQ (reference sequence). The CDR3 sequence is CASSPVVAGTDTQYF. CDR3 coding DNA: TGTGCCAGCAGCCCCGTGGTAGCGGGCACAGATACGCAGTATTTT.

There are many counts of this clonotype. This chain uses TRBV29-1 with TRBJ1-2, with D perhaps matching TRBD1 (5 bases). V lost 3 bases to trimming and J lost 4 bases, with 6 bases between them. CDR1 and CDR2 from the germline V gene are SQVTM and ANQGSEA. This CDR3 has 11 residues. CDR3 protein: CSVDGGYGYTF. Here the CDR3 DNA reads TGCAGCGTTGACGGGGGCTATGGCTACACCTTC.

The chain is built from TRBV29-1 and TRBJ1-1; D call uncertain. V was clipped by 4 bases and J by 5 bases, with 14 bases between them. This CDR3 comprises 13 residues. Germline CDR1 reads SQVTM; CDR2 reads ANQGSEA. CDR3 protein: CSVARPGGTEAFF. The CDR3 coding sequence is TGCAGCGTTGCTCGACCGGGCGGGACTGAAGCTTTCTTT.

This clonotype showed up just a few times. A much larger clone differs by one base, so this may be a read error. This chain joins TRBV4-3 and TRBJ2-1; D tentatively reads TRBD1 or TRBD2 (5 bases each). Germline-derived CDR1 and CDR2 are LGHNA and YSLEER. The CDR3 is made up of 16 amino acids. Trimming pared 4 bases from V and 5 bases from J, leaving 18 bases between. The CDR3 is CASSPALGPADNEQFF. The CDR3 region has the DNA TGCGCCAGCAGCCCCGCCTTGGGACCAGCGGACAATGAGCAGTTCTTC.

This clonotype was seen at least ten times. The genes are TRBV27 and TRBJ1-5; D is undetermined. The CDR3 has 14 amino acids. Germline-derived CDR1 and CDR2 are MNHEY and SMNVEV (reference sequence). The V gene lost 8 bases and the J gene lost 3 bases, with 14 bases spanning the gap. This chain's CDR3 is CASPMGSNNQPQHF. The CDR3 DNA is TGTGCCAGCCCTATGGGCAGTAACAATCAGCCCCAGCATTTT.

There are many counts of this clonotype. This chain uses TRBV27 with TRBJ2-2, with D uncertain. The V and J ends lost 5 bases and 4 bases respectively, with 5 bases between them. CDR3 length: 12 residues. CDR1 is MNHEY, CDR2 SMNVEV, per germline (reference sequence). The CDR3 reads CASSGVTGELFF. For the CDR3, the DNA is TGTGCCAGCAGTGGGGTCACCGGGGAGCTGTTTTTT.

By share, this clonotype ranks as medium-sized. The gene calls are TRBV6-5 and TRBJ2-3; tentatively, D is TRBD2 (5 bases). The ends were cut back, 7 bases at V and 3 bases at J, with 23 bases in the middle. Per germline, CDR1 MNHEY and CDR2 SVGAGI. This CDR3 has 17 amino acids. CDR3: CASTSRLALYDTDTQYF. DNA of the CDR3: TGTGCCAGCACCTCACGGCTAGCCCTATATGATACAGATACGCAGTATTTT.

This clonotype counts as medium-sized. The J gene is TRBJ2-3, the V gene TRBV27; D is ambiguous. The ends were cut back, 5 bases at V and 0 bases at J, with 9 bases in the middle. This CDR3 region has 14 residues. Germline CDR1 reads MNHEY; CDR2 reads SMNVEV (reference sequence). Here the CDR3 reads CASSGYSSTDTQYF. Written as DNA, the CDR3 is TGTGCCAGCAGTGGATATTCTAGCACAGATACGCAGTATTTT.

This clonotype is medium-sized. The CDR3 bases are TGCGCCAGCAGCCAAGATGACAGGGCGGATCAGCCCCAGCATTTT. As protein: CASSQDDRADQPQHF. V is TRBV4-3 and J is TRBJ1-5; 7 nucleotides agree with TRBD1. This CDR3 has 15 residues. J lost 5 bases, V lost 0 bases, and 4 bases had no gene match. Looked up from germline, CDR1 is LGHNA and CDR2 is YSLEER.

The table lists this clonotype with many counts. In nucleotides, the CDR3 is TGCGCCAGCAGCCAAGATCGCGGTGTAGGCTACGAGCAGTACTTC. It codes for CASSQDRGVGYEQYF. This chain joins TRBV4-3 and TRBJ2-7, with D unresolved. V was trimmed by 0 bases and J by 3 bases, leaving 12 bases between them. The CDR3 extends over 15 amino acids. Germline V gene sequence: CDR1 LGHNA, CDR2 YSLEER.

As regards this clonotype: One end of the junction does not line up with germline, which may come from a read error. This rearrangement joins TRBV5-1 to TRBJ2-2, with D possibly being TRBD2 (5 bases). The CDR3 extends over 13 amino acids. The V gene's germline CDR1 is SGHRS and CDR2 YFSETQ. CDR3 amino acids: CASRWRNTGELLF. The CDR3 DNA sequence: TGCGCCAGCAGATGGCGGAATACCGGGGAGCTGCTTTTT.

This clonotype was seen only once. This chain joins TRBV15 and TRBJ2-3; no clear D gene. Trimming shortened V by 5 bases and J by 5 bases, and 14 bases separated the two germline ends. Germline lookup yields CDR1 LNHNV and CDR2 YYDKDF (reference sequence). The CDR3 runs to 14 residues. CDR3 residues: CATSGKISGDTQYF. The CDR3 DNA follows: TGTGCCACCAGCGGAAAGATTTCAGGAGATACGCAGTATTTT. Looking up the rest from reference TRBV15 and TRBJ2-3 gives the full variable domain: DAMVIQNPRYQVTQFGKPVTLSCSQTLNHNVMYWYQQKSSQAPKLLFHYYDKDFNNEADTPDNFQSRRPNTSFCFLDIRSPGLGDTAMYLCATSGKISGDTQYFGPGTRLTVL.

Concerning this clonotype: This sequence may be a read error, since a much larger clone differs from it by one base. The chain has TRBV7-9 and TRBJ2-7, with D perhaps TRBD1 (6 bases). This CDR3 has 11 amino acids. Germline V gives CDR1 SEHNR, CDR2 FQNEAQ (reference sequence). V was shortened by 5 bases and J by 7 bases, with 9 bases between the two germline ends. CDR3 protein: CASSPGTEQYF. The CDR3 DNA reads TGTGCCAGCAGCCCTGGGACAGAGCAGTACTTC.

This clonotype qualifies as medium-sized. In DNA, the CDR3 is TGCAGTGCTAGAGTCCGGGGTTGGACAGACCCAGGTACTGAAGCTTTCTTT. Translation gives CSARVRGWTDPGTEAFF. This sequence joins TRBV20-1 and TRBJ1-1, with a possible D match to TRBD1 (6 bases). Trimming took 1 base from V and 5 from J, leaving 23 bases between them. Germline lookup yields CDR1 DFQATT and CDR2 SNEGSKA (reference sequence). The CDR3 runs 17 residues.